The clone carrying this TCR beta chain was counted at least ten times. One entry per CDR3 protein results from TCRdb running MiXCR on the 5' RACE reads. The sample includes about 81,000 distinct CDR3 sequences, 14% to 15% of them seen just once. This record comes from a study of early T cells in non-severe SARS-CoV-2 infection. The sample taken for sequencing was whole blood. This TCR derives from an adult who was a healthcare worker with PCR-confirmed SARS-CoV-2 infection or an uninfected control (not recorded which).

The CDR3 spells CASRSGQIMADEQFF. The CDR3 nucleotides are TGTGCCAGCAGGTCGGGCCAGATAATGGCGGATGAGCAGTTCTTC. V usage is TRBV25-1 and J usage is TRBJ2-1; D is unclear. Trimming stripped 6 bases from V and 8 bases from J, with 20 bases between. CDR1 and CDR2 (germline): MGHDK, SYGVNS. The CDR3 runs 15 residues.